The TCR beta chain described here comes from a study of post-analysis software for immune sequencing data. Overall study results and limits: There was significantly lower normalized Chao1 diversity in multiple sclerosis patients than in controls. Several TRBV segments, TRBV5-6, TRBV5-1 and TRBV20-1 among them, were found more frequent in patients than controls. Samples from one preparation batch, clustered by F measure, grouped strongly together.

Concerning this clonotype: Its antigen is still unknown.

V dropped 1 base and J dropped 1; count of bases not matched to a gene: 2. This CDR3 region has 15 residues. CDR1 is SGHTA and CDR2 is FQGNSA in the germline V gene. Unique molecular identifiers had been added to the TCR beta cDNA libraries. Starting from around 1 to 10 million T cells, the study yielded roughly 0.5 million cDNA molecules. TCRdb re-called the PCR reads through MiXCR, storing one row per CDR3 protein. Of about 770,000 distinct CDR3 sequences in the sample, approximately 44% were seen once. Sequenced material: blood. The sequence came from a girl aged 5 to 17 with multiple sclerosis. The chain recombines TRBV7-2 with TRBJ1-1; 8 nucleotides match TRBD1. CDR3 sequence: CASSLDGQGNTEAFF. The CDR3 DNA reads TGTGCCAGCAGCTTAGACGGACAGGGGAACACTGAAGCTTTCTTT.